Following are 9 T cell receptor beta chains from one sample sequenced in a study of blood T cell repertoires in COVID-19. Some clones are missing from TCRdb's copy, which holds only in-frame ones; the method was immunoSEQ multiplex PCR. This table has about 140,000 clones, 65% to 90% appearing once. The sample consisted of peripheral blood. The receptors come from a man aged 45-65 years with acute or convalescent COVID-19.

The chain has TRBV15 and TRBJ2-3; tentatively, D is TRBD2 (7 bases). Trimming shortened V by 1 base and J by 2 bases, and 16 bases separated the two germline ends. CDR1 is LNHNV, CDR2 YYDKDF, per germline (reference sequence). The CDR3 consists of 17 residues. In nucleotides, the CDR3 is TGTGCCACCAGCAGAGTGGGGGGGGCCGGGAACACAGATACGCAGTATTTT. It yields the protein CATSRVGGAGNTDTQYF.

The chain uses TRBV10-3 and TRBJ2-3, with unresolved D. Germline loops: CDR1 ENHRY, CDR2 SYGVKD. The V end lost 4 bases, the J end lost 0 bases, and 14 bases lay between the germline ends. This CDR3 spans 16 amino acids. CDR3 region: CAISVGGAISTDTQYF. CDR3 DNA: TGTGCCATCAGTGTCGGCGGAGCCATTAGCACAGATACGCAGTATTTT.

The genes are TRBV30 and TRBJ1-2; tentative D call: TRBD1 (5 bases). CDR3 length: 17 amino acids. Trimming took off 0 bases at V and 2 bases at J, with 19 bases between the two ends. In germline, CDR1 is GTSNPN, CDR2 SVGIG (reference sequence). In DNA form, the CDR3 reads TGTGCCTGGAGTGTACTTTCTTGGACATCCAGAAACTATGGCTACACCTTC. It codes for CAWSVLSWTSRNYGYTF. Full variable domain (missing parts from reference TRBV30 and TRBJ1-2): SQTIHQWPATLVQPVGSPLSLECTVEGTSNPNLYWYRQAAGRGLQLLFYSVGIGQISSEVPQNLSASRPQDRQFILSSKKLLLSDSGFYLCAWSVLSWTSRNYGYTFGSGTRLTVV.

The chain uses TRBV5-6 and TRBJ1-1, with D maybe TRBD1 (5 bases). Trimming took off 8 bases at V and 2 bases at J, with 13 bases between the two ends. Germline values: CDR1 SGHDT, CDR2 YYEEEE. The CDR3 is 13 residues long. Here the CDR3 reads CASRRATNTEAFF. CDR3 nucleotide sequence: TGTGCCAGTCGCAGGGCGACAAACACTGAAGCTTTCTTT.

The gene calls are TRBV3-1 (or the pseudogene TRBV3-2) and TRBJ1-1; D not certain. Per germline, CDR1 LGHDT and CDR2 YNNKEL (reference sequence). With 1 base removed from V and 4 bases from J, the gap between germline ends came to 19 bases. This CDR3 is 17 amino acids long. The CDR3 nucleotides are TGTGCCAGCAGCCAAGCGGAAGATCCAGTGCGGGGCACTGAAGCTTTCTTT. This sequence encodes CASSQAEDPVRGTEAFF.

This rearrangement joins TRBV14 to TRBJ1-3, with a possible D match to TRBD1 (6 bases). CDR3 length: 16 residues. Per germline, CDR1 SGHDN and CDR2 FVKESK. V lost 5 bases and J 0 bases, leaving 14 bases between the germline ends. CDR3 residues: CASSDTGHLSGNTIYF. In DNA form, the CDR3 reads TGTGCCAGCAGCGACACAGGGCACCTCTCTGGAAACACCATATATTTT. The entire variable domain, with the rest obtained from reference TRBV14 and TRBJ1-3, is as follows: EAGVTQFPSHSVIEKGQTVTLRCDPISGHDNLYWYRRVMGKEIKFLLHFVKESKQDESGMPNNRFLAERTGGTYSTLKVQPAELEDSGVYFCASSDTGHLSGNTIYFGEGSWLTVV.

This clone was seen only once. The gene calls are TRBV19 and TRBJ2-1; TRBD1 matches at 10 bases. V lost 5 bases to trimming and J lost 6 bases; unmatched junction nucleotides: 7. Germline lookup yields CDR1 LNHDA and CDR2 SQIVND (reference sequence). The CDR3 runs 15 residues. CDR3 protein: CASSWGTGAANEQFF. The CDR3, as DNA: TGTGCCAGTAGTTGGGGGACAGGGGCGGCCAATGAGCAGTTCTTC.

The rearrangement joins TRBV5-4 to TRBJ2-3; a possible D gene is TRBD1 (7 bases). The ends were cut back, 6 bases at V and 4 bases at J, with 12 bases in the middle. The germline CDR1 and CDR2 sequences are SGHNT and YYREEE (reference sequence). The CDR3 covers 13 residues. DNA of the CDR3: TGTGCCAGCACCGACAGGGAGGCAGATACGCAGTATTTT. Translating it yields CASTDREADTQYF. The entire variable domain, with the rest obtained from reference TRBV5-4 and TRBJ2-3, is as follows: ETGVTQSPTHLIKTRGQQVTLRCSSQSGHNTVSWYQQALGQGPQFIFQYYREEENGRGNFPPRFSGLQFPNYSSELNVNALELDDSALYLCASTDREADTQYFGPGTRLTVL.

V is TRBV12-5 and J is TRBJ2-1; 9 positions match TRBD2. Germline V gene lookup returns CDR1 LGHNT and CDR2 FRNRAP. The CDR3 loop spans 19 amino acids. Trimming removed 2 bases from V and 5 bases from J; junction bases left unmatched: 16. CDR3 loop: CASGLPRTDSGGPNNEQFF. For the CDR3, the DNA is TGTGCTAGTGGTTTGCCCCGAACCGATAGCGGGGGACCTAACAATGAGCAGTTCTTC. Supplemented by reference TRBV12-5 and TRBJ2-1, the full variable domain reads DARVTQTPRHKVTEMGQEVTMRCQPILGHNTVFWYRQTMMQGLELLAYFRNRAPLDDSGMPKDRFSAEMPDATLATLKIQPSEPRDSAVYFCASGLPRTDSGGPNNEQFFGPGTRLTVL.